This T cell receptor (beta chain) was recovered during a study of CXCR3-negative and CXCR3-positive naive CD8 T cells. UMI-labeled TRB cDNA libraries were prepared by 5' RACE. TCRdb reanalyzed the 5' RACE reads, giving one entry per CDR3 protein sequence and no DNA. The sample has approximately 41,000 distinct CDR3 sequences. Germline V CDR1 and CDR2: PRHDT, FYEKMQ (reference sequence). The CDR3 runs to 14 residues. The specimen sequenced was memory CD8+ T cells from blood. This TCR came from a human donor in good health. Some clones in this sample may be carry-over from other donors' samples. This chain connects TRBV13 to TRBJ1-1; TCRdb lists TRBD1, though no DNA is available to test this call. The CDR3 loop is CASSLGAGGTEAFF.